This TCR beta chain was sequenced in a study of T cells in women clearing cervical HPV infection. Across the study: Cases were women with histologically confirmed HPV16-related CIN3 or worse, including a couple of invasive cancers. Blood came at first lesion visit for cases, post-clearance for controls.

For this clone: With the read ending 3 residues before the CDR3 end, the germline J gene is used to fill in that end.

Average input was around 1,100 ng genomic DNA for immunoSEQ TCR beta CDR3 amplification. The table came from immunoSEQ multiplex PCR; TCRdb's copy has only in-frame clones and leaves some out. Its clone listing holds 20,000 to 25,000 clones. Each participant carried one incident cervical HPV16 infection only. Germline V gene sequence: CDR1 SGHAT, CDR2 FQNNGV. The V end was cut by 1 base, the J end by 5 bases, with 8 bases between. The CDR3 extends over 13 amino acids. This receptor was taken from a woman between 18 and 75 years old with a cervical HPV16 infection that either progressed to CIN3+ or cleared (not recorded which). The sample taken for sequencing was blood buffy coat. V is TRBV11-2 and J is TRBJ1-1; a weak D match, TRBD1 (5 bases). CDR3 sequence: CASSLVEGTEAFF. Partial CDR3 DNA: TGTGCCAGCAGCTTAGTAGAGGGGACTGAA.